This TCR beta chain is from a study of OX40 agonist ivuxolimab in advanced cancers. Germline lookup yields CDR1 SGHDT and CDR2 YYEEEE. Trimming cost V 1 base and J 8 bases, with 16 bases left between them. The CDR3 has 16 amino acids. Study-wide results and caveats: Blood T cells, both CD4+ and CD8+, expanded clonally by week 6 at 0.1 to 3.0 mg/kg.

Regarding this clone: No antigen is known for it.

TCRdb's copy holds only in-frame clones and misses some; the assay was immunoSEQ multiplex PCR. This table holds roughly 50,000 clones, about 89% found once. This chain uses TRBV5-6 with TRBJ1-6, with TRBD1 as a possible D gene (5 bases). The TCR was taken from an adult with an advanced solid tumor such as melanoma, head and neck, liver or kidney cancer. Source: CD4+ or CD8+ T cells sorted from blood, taken in a trial of the OX40 agonist ivuxolimab. CDR3 nucleotides: TGTGCCAGCAGCTTGATGTCCAGGGTTAAGGATTCACCCCTCCACTTT. Translation: CASSLMSRVKDSPLHF. The variable domain in full, completed from reference TRBV5-6 and TRBJ1-6, reads DAGVTQSPTHLIKTRGQQVTLRCSPKSGHDTVSWYQQALGQGPQFIFQYYEEEERQRGNFPDRFSGHQFPNYSSELNVNALLLGDSALYLCASSLMSRVKDSPLHFGNGTRLTVT.